The rows below give T cell receptor beta chains drawn from one sample of a study of shared clonotypes between healthy human individuals. Repertoires were generated with immunoSEQ multiplex PCR, while TCRdb's copy carries only in-frame clones and drops some. The table records roughly 2 million clones, about 95% of them present only once. Sequences were obtained from naive CD8+ T cells sorted from blood. The receptors were sampled from a man aged 18 to 35 in good health. CDR3s include the opening cysteine and the closing phenylalanine or tryptophan. A D gene is named only where the DNA matches it firmly. Expanded clones get a size class; other rows say once, few or many, or leave the size out.

size: -; D: TRBD1; J: TRBJ2-7; V: TRBV5-6; CDR3: CASSQSGQSYEQYF; DNA: TGTGCCAGCAGCCAGTCGGGACAGAGTTACGAGCAGTACTTC
size: -; D: -; J: TRBJ2-7; V: TRBV9; CDR3: CASSVDSYEQYF; DNA: TGTGCCAGCAGCGTAGACTCCTACGAGCAGTACTTC
size: -; D: -; J: TRBJ1-2; V: TRBV9; CDR3: CASSVGEGSYGYTF; DNA: TGTGCCAGCAGCGTAGGGGAGGGCAGCTATGGCTACACCTTC
size: few; D: -; J: TRBJ2-3; V: TRBV7-9; CDR3: CASSLELATPSTDTQYF; DNA: TGTGCCAGCAGCTTAGAGCTAGCGACCCCTAGCACAGATACGCAGTATTTT
size: -; D: -; J: TRBJ2-3; V: TRBV5-6; CDR3: CASSLGGDTDTQYF; DNA: TGTGCCAGCAGCTTGGGAGGGGATACAGATACGCAGTATTTT
size: -; D: -; J: TRBJ1-1; V: TRBV7-9; CDR3: CASTPPGGGTEAFF; DNA: TGTGCCAGCACCCCTCCGGGGGGCGGCACTGAAGCTTTCTTT
size: -; D: -; J: TRBJ2-1; V: TRBV14; CDR3: CASSQDRPGDYNEQFF; DNA: TGTGCCAGCAGCCAAGATAGGCCGGGGGACTACAATGAGCAGTTCTTC
size: -; D: -; J: TRBJ1-2; V: TRBV2; CDR3: CASSEGAGSIYGYTF; DNA: TGTGCCAGCAGTGAAGGCGCAGGGTCGATCTATGGCTACACCTTC
size: -; D: TRBD2; J: TRBJ2-1; V: TRBV27; CDR3: CASSPLGLAGGRNEQFF; DNA: TGTGCCAGCAGTCCCCTTGGGCTAGCGGGAGGGCGCAATGAGCAGTTCTTC
size: -; D: TRBD2; J: TRBJ2-7; V: TRBV27; CDR3: CASSVVSGSYYEQYF; DNA: TGTGCCAGCAGTGTGGTTAGCGGGAGTTACTACGAGCAGTACTTC
size: -; D: TRBD2; J: TRBJ2-3; V: TRBV7-9; CDR3: CASSLETSGDPSTDTQYF; DNA: TGTGCCAGCAGCTTAGAAACTAGCGGGGACCCTAGCACAGATACGCAGTATTTT
size: -; D: TRBD1; J: TRBJ2-7; V: TRBV7-9; CDR3: CASSSHGTGVHEQYF; DNA: TGTGCCAGCAGCTCCCACGGGACAGGGGTACACGAGCAGTACTTC
size: -; D: -; J: TRBJ1-6; V: TRBV27; CDR3: CASSPRPYSYNSPLHF; DNA: TGTGCCAGCAGTCCCAGACCCTACTCCTATAATTCACCCCTCCACTTT
size: -; D: TRBD1; J: TRBJ1-1; V: TRBV6-1; CDR3: CASSDPRTGGTEAFF; DNA: TGTGCCAGCAGTGACCCTAGGACAGGGGGCACTGAAGCTTTCTTT
size: once; D: -; J: TRBJ1-5; V: TRBV9; CDR3: CASSEQGWSNQPQHF; DNA: TGTGCCAGCAGCGAACAGGGATGGAGCAATCAGCCCCAGCATTTT
size: once; D: TRBD1; J: TRBJ2-7; V: TRBV27; CDR3: CASSLSGQGAYEQYF; DNA: TGTGCCAGCAGTTTATCGGGACAGGGAGCCTACGAGCAGTACTTC
size: -; D: -; J: TRBJ1-5; V: TRBV27; CDR3: CASRTYSNQPQHF; DNA: TGTGCCAGCAGAACGTATAGCAATCAGCCCCAGCATTTT
size: -; D: -; J: TRBJ2-3; V: TRBV5-6; CDR3: CASSGANGYDTQYF; DNA: TGTGCCAGCAGCGGGGCTAATGGATACGATACGCAGTATTTT
size: few; D: -; J: TRBJ1-6; V: TRBV4-1; CDR3: CASSQEGSSYNSPLHF; DNA: TGCGCCAGCAGCCAAGAGGGGAGCTCCTATAATTCACCCCTCCACTTT
size: -; D: TRBD1; J: TRBJ2-1; V: TRBV7-9; CDR3: CASSPGQEYNEQFF; DNA: TGTGCCAGCAGCCCGGGACAGGAGTACAATGAGCAGTTCTTC
size: -; D: -; J: TRBJ1-1; V: TRBV5-1; CDR3: CASSAPVGGTNTEAFF; DNA: TGCGCCAGCAGTGCCCCCGTAGGGGGGACGAACACTGAAGCTTTCTTT
size: -; D: -; J: TRBJ2-5; V: TRBV5-6; CDR3: CASSFTGETQYF; DNA: TGTGCCAGCAGCTTTACGGGGGAGACCCAGTACTTC
size: -; D: -; J: TRBJ2-3; V: TRBV15; CDR3: CATSREGGVDTQYF; DNA: TGTGCCACCAGCAGAGAAGGGGGGGTCGATACGCAGTATTTT
size: -; D: -; J: TRBJ2-7; V: TRBV5-4; CDR3: CASSSPGRSYEQYF; DNA: TGTGCCAGCAGCTCGCCGGGACGGAGCTACGAGCAGTACTTC
size: few; D: -; J: TRBJ1-2; V: TRBV6-5; CDR3: CASSSGSDGYTF; DNA: TGTGCCAGCAGTTCCGGATCCGATGGCTACACCTTC
size: -; D: TRBD1; J: TRBJ2-3; V: TRBV4-2; CDR3: CASSQDLWDRDTTDTQYF; DNA: TGTGCCAGCAGCCAAGATTTGTGGGACAGGGACACCACAGATACGCAGTATTTT